This T cell receptor (beta chain) is drawn from a study of shared clonotypes between healthy human individuals. Study-wide findings and caveats: Memory subsets had estimated richness that was generally smaller than that of naive subsets.

As to this clone: Its antigen is still unknown.

Subsets obtained from CD4+ cells comprised CD45RA+ naive and CD45RA-negative memory cells. Assay: immunoSEQ multiplex PCR; the TCRdb copy retains only in-frame clones and omits some. The repertoire holds some 1.4 million clones, with roughly 96% as singletons. CDR1 and CDR2 (germline): LNHDA, SQIVND (reference sequence). This CDR3 is built from 14 residues. V lost 1 base, J lost 6 bases, and 11 bases lay in between. The chain recombines TRBV19 with TRBJ2-3, with D possibly being TRBD2 (6 bases). The sample taken for sequencing was naive CD4+ T cells sorted from blood. Regarding subset: CD45RA+ positively selected. The sequence was obtained from a man in his thirties or forties in good health. CDR3 DNA: TGTGCCAGTAGTATAGTCTGGGGGGAGGATACGCAGTATTTT. This gives the protein CASSIVWGEDTQYF.